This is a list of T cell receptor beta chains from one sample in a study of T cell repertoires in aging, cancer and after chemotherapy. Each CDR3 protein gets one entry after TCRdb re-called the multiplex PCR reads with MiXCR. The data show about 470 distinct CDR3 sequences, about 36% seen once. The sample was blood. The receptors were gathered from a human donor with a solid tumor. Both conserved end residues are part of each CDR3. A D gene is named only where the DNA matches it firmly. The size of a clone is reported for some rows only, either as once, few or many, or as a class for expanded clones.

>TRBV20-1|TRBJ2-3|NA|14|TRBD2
TGCAGTGCTAGAAGCGGGAGGGGCGCAGATACGCAGTATTTT
CSARSGRGADTQYF
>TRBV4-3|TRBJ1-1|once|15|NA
TGCGCCAGCAGCTTCTCAGGGGCACGAGAGAGGGAAGCTTTCTTT
CASSFSGAREREAFF